The 10 T cell receptor beta chains listed next were all sequenced from one sample in a study of blood T cell repertoires in COVID-19. TCRdb's copy holds only in-frame clones and misses some; the assay was immunoSEQ multiplex PCR. The sample yields approximately 52,000 clones, over 75% seen once. Sequencing used peripheral blood. The receptors were sampled from a man aged 65 to 85 with acute or convalescent COVID-19.

This chain uses TRBV7-8 with TRBJ2-7, with 7 bases that match TRBD1. The trim removed 0 bases at V and 4 bases at J, leaving 6 bases unmatched. The CDR3 is 15 residues long. The germline CDR1 and CDR2 sequences are SGHVS and FQNEAQ. The CDR3, as DNA: TGTGCCAGCAGCTTAGCGACGGGACAGATTTACGAGCAGTACTTC. It yields the protein CASSLATGQIYEQYF.

V usage is TRBV15 and J usage is TRBJ2-4; 9 bases fit TRBD1. Germline trimming cut 5 bases from V and 9 bases from J; bases unmatched to any gene: 8. This CDR3 is built from 14 residues. Germline V gene data show CDR1 as LNHNV and CDR2 as YYDKDF (reference sequence). The CDR3 protein is CATSGYRGPGIQYF. The CDR3 bases are TGTGCCACCAGCGGATACAGGGGGCCCGGCATTCAGTACTTC.

In its sample, this clone was seen a few times. The chain is built from TRBV14 and TRBJ1-2; TRBD1 might be the D (5 bases). V lost 8 bases to trimming and J lost 1 base, with 11 bases between them. This CDR3 comprises 13 residues. From germline, CDR1 is SGHDN and CDR2 FVKESK. In nucleotides, the CDR3 is TGTGCCAGCGGGGCAGGAATTAACTATGGCTACACCTTC. It yields the protein CASGAGINYGYTF.

The rearrangement links TRBV2 to TRBJ1-1; D may be TRBD1 (5 bases). CDR1 is SNHLY and CDR2 is FYNNEI in the germline V gene. V lost 7 bases, J lost 4 bases, and 16 bases lay in between. This CDR3 spans 14 amino acids. DNA of the CDR3: TGTGCCAGCACCGAGGAGGGGTTGGGCACTGAAGCTTTCTTT. Amino acid sequence: CASTEEGLGTEAFF.

This clone has only a few counts. CDR3 DNA sequence: TGTGCCATCAGTACCCCGGTGAGCGGGAAGACAGATACGCAGTATTTT. Residues: CAISTPVSGKTDTQYF. The chain is built from TRBV10-3 and TRBJ2-3; 7 bases line up with TRBD2. V trimming: 5 bases; J trimming: 3 bases; junction bases outside the gene matches: 11. The CDR3 has 16 amino acids. Germline V lookup: CDR1 ENHRY, CDR2 SYGVKD.

The rearrangement uses TRBV6-5 and TRBJ2-1, with 12 bases fitting TRBD2. V dropped 6 bases and J dropped 8; count of bases not matched to a gene: 8. CDR1 is MNHEY, CDR2 SVGAGI, per germline. This CDR3 region has 15 residues. The CDR3 DNA reads as TGTGCCAGCAGAGCCCCGACTAGCGGGAGAGATGAGCAGTTCTTC. As protein: CASRAPTSGRDEQFF.

The CDR3 spells CASSQDWASGSYEQYF. The DNA for the CDR3 is TGTGCCAGCAGCCAAGATTGGGCTAGCGGGAGTTACGAGCAGTACTTC. V and J are TRBV4-2 and TRBJ2-7; the match to TRBD2 covers 10 bases. Trimming took 0 bases from V and 4 from J; bases not matched to a gene: 6. Per germline, CDR1 LGHNA and CDR2 YNFKEQ. This CDR3 comprises 16 residues.

The genes are TRBV3-1 (or the pseudogene TRBV3-2) and TRBJ2-3; D is unresolved. With 4 bases removed from V and 4 bases from J, the gap between germline ends came to 18 bases. Per the germline V gene, CDR1 is LGHDT and CDR2 is YNNKEL (reference sequence). CDR3 size: 16 residues. CDR3 DNA sequence: TGTGCCAGCAGCCCCCTTGAGTCCTTCCATGCAGATACGCAGTATTTT. Protein product: CASSPLESFHADTQYF.

This clone appeared a single time. The chain has TRBV27 and TRBJ1-2; the match to TRBD1 covers 10 bases. The CDR3 runs 18 residues. V lost 3 bases, J lost 0 bases, and 10 bases stayed unmatched. Germline CDR1 MNHEY, CDR2 SMNVEV (reference sequence). The CDR3 loop is CASSFTGTGVKTNYGYTF. The CDR3, as DNA: TGTGCCAGCAGTTTCACCGGGACAGGGGTAAAAACTAACTATGGCTACACCTTC.

V usage is TRBV7-9 and J usage is TRBJ1-2; tentatively, D is TRBD1 (5 bases). Germline V gives CDR1 SEHNR, CDR2 FQNEAQ (reference sequence). V was clipped by 5 bases and J by 7 bases, with 14 bases between them. CDR3 length: 13 residues. Written as DNA, the CDR3 is TGTGCCAGCAGCCGCGGCCAGGGTGGTGGCTACACCTTC. Amino acids: CASSRGQGGGYTF.